The rows below give T cell receptor beta chains drawn from one sample of a study of T cells in Graves' hyperthyroidism and ophthalmopathy. One entry per CDR3 protein results from TCRdb running MiXCR on the multiplex PCR reads. The profile shows hundreds of thousands of distinct CDR3 sequences, roughly a sixth of them singletons. Material: blood. The receptors originated from a woman between 50 and 59 years old with Graves' hyperthyroidism that later progressed to Graves' ophthalmopathy. CDR3s include the opening cysteine and the closing phenylalanine or tryptophan. Fields, in order: clone size, V gene, D gene, J gene, CDR3 protein, CDR3 DNA. D genes are given only for firm matches. The size entry is marked missing in some rows and otherwise reads once, few, many or a size class.

size: -
V: TRBV6-1
D: -
J: TRBJ1-4
CDR3: CASSFRDTYEKLFF
DNA: TGTGCCAGCAGTTTCCGGGACACATACGAAAAACTGTTTTTT

size: -
V: TRBV4-1
D: -
J: TRBJ2-3
CDR3: CASSQEWGGSDTQYF
DNA: TGCGCCAGCAGCCAAGAGTGGGGGGGCTCAGATACGCAGTATTTT

size: -
V: TRBV7-9
D: -
J: TRBJ1-2
CDR3: CASSEGASLLYGYTF
DNA: TGTGCCAGCAGCGAAGGGGCCAGCCTACTCTATGGCTACACCTTC

size: -
V: TRBV6-9
D: -
J: TRBJ1-1
CDR3: CASSHPRGGYTEAFF
DNA: TGTGCCAGCAGTCATCCTAGGGGGGGGTACACTGAAGCTTTCTTT

size: few
V: TRBV10-1
D: -
J: TRBJ2-2
CDR3: CASMKAGDVGELFF
DNA: TGCGCCAGCATGAAGGCAGGGGATGTCGGGGAGCTGTTTTTT

size: many
V: TRBV11-2
D: TRBD1
J: TRBJ2-7
CDR3: CASSLDGGQGYEQYF
DNA: TGTGCCAGCAGCTTGGATGGCGGACAGGGTTACGAGCAGTACTTC

size: -
V: TRBV7-7
D: -
J: TRBJ1-1
CDR3: CASSSNKNTEAFF
DNA: TGTGCTAGCAGCTCTAACAAGAACACTGAAGCTTTCTTT

size: -
V: TRBV6-9
D: -
J: TRBJ1-1
CDR3: CASNLDNVSGAFF
DNA: TGTGCCAGCAATTTGGACAATGTGAGTGGAGCTTTCTTT

size: -
V: TRBV7-2
D: -
J: TRBJ2-5
CDR3: CASSLGGLTYQETQYF
DNA: TGTGCCAGCAGCTTAGGGGGGCTAACGTACCAAGAGACCCAGTACTTC

size: few
V: TRBV6-2/TRBV6-3
D: TRBD2
J: TRBJ2-1
CDR3: CASSYRGGLSYNEQFF
DNA: TGTGCCAGCAGTTACCGGGGGGGTCTCTCCTACAATGAGCAGTTCTTC

size: many
V: TRBV7-9
D: TRBD1
J: TRBJ2-3
CDR3: CASSRDRGDTQYF
DNA: TGTGCCAGCAGCAGGGACAGGGGGGATACGCAGTATTTT

size: few
V: TRBV5-1
D: -
J: TRBJ1-2
CDR3: CATSIGQNYGYTF
DNA: TGCGCCACCTCGATTGGACAGAACTATGGCTACACCTTC

size: few
V: TRBV5-4
D: -
J: TRBJ1-1
CDR3: CASSFGHINTEAFF
DNA: TGTGCCAGCAGCTTTGGACATATCAACACTGAAGCTTTCTTT

size: -
V: TRBV7-9
D: -
J: TRBJ2-5
CDR3: CATSDLQETQYF
DNA: TGTGCCACCTCGGACTTACAAGAGACCCAGTACTTC

size: many
V: TRBV7-9
D: -
J: TRBJ2-3
CDR3: CASSFDSLTDTQYF
DNA: TGTGCCAGCAGCTTTGACAGTCTCACAGATACGCAGTATTTT

size: -
V: TRBV6-1
D: TRBD1
J: TRBJ1-1
CDR3: CASKMDRGGAEAFF
DNA: TGTGCCAGCAAGATGGACAGGGGCGGCGCTGAAGCTTTCTTT

size: many
V: TRBV11-2
D: -
J: TRBJ2-1
CDR3: CASRIRRGDNEQFF
DNA: TGTGCCAGCAGGATACGCCGGGGCGACAATGAGCAGTTCTTC

size: many
V: TRBV5-1
D: TRBD2
J: TRBJ2-3
CDR3: CASTLTSGGTDTQYF
DNA: TGCGCCAGCACCTTGACTAGCGGGGGTACAGATACGCAGTATTTT

size: few
V: TRBV7-9
D: -
J: TRBJ2-7
CDR3: CASRSRSSYEQYF
DNA: TGTGCCAGCAGGTCCAGGAGCTCCTACGAGCAGTACTTC

size: few
V: TRBV15
D: TRBD1
J: TRBJ1-5
CDR3: CATSRATGQGSNQPQHF
DNA: TGTGCCACCAGCAGAGCTACGGGACAGGGTAGCAATCAGCCCCAGCATTTT

size: many
V: TRBV7-9
D: -
J: TRBJ1-6
CDR3: CASSLGGLDSPLHF
DNA: TGTGCCAGCAGCTTAGGGGGGCTGGATTCACCCCTCCACTTT

size: many
V: TRBV20-1
D: -
J: TRBJ1-4
CDR3: CSPGGGTNEKLFF
DNA: TGCAGCCCGGGGGGTGGTACTAATGAAAAACTGTTTTTT

size: many
V: TRBV11-2
D: -
J: TRBJ1-5
CDR3: CASSLGISLGNQPQHF
DNA: TGTGCCAGCAGCTTAGGGATCAGTCTGGGCAATCAGCCCCAGCATTTT

size: -
V: TRBV11-2
D: TRBD1
J: TRBJ2-7
CDR3: CASSLGRDSSYEQYF
DNA: TGTGCCAGCAGTCTAGGCCGGGACAGCTCCTACGAGCAGTACTTC

size: few
V: TRBV7-3
D: -
J: TRBJ2-5
CDR3: CASSLLPGEETQYF
DNA: TGTGCCAGCAGCTTACTACCAGGGGAAGAGACCCAGTACTTC

size: -
V: TRBV11-2
D: TRBD2
J: TRBJ2-1
CDR3: CASSLVWRGAMYNEQFF
DNA: TGTGCCAGCAGCTTAGTTTGGCGGGGGGCCATGTACAATGAGCAGTTCTTC

size: few
V: TRBV27
D: -
J: TRBJ1-2
CDR3: CASSFSARTSYGYTF
DNA: TGTGCCAGCAGTTTCTCGGCCAGGACATCTTATGGCTACACCTTC

size: many
V: TRBV5-5
D: TRBD1
J: TRBJ1-2
CDR3: CASSSIVGQGSGYTF
DNA: TGTGCCAGCAGCTCGATTGTGGGACAGGGCTCTGGCTACACCTTC

size: few
V: TRBV15
D: -
J: TRBJ1-6
CDR3: CATGSTYYSPLHF
DNA: TGTGCCACCGGTAGTACTTACTATTCACCCCTCCACTTT

size: few
V: TRBV30
D: -
J: TRBJ1-1
CDR3: CAWNLGILSGAFF
DNA: TGTGCCTGGAATTTGGGCATCCTTTCGGGAGCTTTCTTT

size: many
V: TRBV12-3/TRBV12-4
D: -
J: TRBJ2-1
CDR3: CASSHREPDNEQFF
DNA: TGTGCCAGCAGTCACAGGGAACCCGACAATGAGCAGTTCTTC

size: few
V: TRBV5-1
D: -
J: TRBJ1-6
CDR3: CASSWREGDYSPLHF
DNA: TGCGCCAGCAGTTGGCGGGAGGGGGATTATTCACCCCTCCACTTT

size: -
V: TRBV9
D: -
J: TRBJ2-3
CDR3: CASSKQGLQDTQYF
DNA: TGTGCCAGCAGCAAACAGGGTCTCCAGGATACGCAGTATTTT

size: many
V: TRBV6-5
D: -
J: TRBJ1-5
CDR3: CASSYSRTDDYSNQPQHF
DNA: TGTGCCAGCAGTTACTCTCGGACAGACGATTATAGCAATCAGCCCCAGCATTTT

size: few
V: TRBV20-1
D: TRBD2
J: TRBJ2-1
CDR3: CSARSRTGLARNEQFF
DNA: TGCAGTGCTAGAAGCAGAACGGGACTAGCACGCAATGAGCAGTTCTTC

size: -
V: TRBV9
D: TRBD2
J: TRBJ2-3
CDR3: CASSVLAGADTQYF
DNA: TGTGCCAGCAGCGTGCTAGCGGGGGCAGATACGCAGTATTTT

size: -
V: TRBV19
D: -
J: TRBJ2-1
CDR3: CASSMIGDSYNEQFF
DNA: TGTGCCAGTAGTATGATTGGGGATTCCTACAATGAGCAGTTCTTC

size: -
V: TRBV27
D: -
J: TRBJ2-2
CDR3: CAGSPLDDTGELFF
DNA: TGTGCCGGCAGTCCCCTAGATGACACCGGGGAGCTGTTTTTT

size: many
V: TRBV12-3/TRBV12-4
D: -
J: TRBJ1-5
CDR3: CASSSNGRVGDQPQHF
DNA: TGTGCCAGCAGCAGCAATGGCAGGGTGGGGGATCAGCCCCAGCATTTT

size: many
V: TRBV7-9
D: -
J: TRBJ1-1
CDR3: CASSSRGTITEAFF
DNA: TGTGCCAGCAGCAGCCGGGGGACGATCACTGAAGCTTTCTTT

size: many
V: TRBV6-1
D: -
J: TRBJ2-7
CDR3: CASKVGAYEQYF
DNA: TGTGCCAGCAAAGTAGGGGCCTACGAGCAGTACTTC

size: few
V: TRBV20-1
D: TRBD1
J: TRBJ1-2
CDR3: CSATPDRIYGYTF
DNA: TGCAGTGCTACTCCGGACAGGATCTATGGCTACACCTTC

size: -
V: TRBV5-1
D: -
J: TRBJ1-1
CDR3: CASRQTRDIRGGTEAFF
DNA: TGCGCCAGCAGACAGACCAGGGACATTCGGGGGGGCACTGAAGCTTTCTTT

size: many
V: TRBV24-1
D: -
J: TRBJ1-1
CDR3: CATSGRNTEAFF
DNA: TGTGCCACCAGTGGTCGGAACACTGAAGCTTTCTTT

size: many
V: TRBV12-3/TRBV12-4
D: -
J: TRBJ1-1
CDR3: CASSSPDKLDTEAFF
DNA: TGTGCCAGCAGTTCACCGGACAAATTGGACACTGAAGCTTTCTTT

size: many
V: TRBV5-1
D: -
J: TRBJ1-4
CDR3: CASSLTAGDGDEKLFF
DNA: TGCGCCAGCAGCCTTACCGCGGGCGATGGGGACGAAAAACTGTTTTTT

size: -
V: TRBV28
D: -
J: TRBJ1-1
CDR3: CASSLRRSEAFF
DNA: TGTGCCAGCAGTTTGAGGCGGTCTGAAGCTTTCTTT

size: many
V: TRBV12-3/TRBV12-4
D: TRBD1
J: TRBJ2-1
CDR3: CASSTGGVYNEQFF
DNA: TGTGCCAGCAGTACAGGGGGAGTTTACAATGAGCAGTTCTTC

size: many
V: TRBV18
D: -
J: TRBJ2-7
CDR3: CASSPGHSYEQYF
DNA: TGTGCCAGCTCACCAGGACACTCCTACGAGCAGTACTTC

size: few
V: TRBV6-1
D: -
J: TRBJ1-2
CDR3: CASTNGDRPSYGYTF
DNA: TGTGCCAGCACCAACGGTGACAGGCCGAGCTATGGCTACACCTTC

size: few
V: TRBV12-5
D: -
J: TRBJ1-6
CDR3: CASGLGGGPLHF
DNA: TGTGCTAGTGGTTTAGGAGGAGGACCCCTCCACTTT

size: -
V: TRBV19
D: -
J: TRBJ2-1
CDR3: CASSIPGGNSYNEQFF
DNA: TGTGCCAGTAGTATACCAGGGGGGAATTCCTACAATGAGCAGTTCTTC

size: few
V: TRBV12-3/TRBV12-4
D: -
J: TRBJ1-3
CDR3: CASSLTNTIYF
DNA: TGTGCCAGCAGTTTGACGAACACCATATATTTT

size: few
V: TRBV20-1
D: -
J: TRBJ1-2
CDR3: CSASPTNYGYTF
DNA: TGCAGTGCTAGTCCTACTAACTATGGCTACACCTTC

size: many
V: TRBV20-1
D: TRBD2
J: TRBJ2-5
CDR3: CSARDRLAGEETQYF
DNA: TGCAGTGCTAGAGATCGCCTAGCGGGGGAGGAGACCCAGTACTTC